The T cell receptor beta chain under discussion was sequenced for a study of glioma-infiltrating T cells after dendritic cell vaccination. Overall study: Between about 2002 and 2013, patients got autologous tumor lysate-pulsed dendritic cell vaccines.

Germline lookup yields CDR1 MNHNY and CDR2 SVGAGI (reference sequence). The CDR3 loop spans 15 amino acids. Turning to this clone: Its ends do not fully match the called genes, so a read error is possible.

This table comes from immunoSEQ multiplex PCR, and its TCRdb copy is limited to in-frame clones, with some not included. The sample has over 90,000 clones; more than 80% are singletons. The sequencing here drew on blood, taken before dendritic cell vaccination. The sequence derives from a human donor with glioblastoma. This chain joins TRBV6-6 and TRBJ1-6; perhaps TRBD1 as D (6 bases). In DNA, the CDR3 is TGTGCCGGCAGTTACAGGGCAGGGTTCGGCTCACCCCTCCACTTT. Translation: CAGSYRAGFGSPLHF.